Listed below are T cell receptor beta chains from one sample, sequenced in a study of T cells after yellow fever vaccination. TCRdb reprocessed the 5' RACE reads via MiXCR and lists one record per CDR3 protein. Of 450,000 to 550,000 distinct CDR3 sequences in the sample, 21% are singletons; the top ten hold roughly a sixth. The sample was PBMCs, taken 21 days after the first yellow fever vaccination. Source of these receptors: a young man who received the YFV17D yellow fever vaccine. Each CDR3 is given with its conserved first and last residue. D genes are given only for firm matches. Only some rows state a clone size, as once, few, many or a class for expanded clones.

abundance	d_gene	v_gene	j_gene	len	CDR3nt	CDR3aa
NA	NA	TRBV6-2/TRBV6-3	TRBJ2-3	16	TGTGCCAGCAGTTACTTCGGCCGGACAAGCACAGATACGCAGTATTTT	CASSYFGRTSTDTQYF
NA	TRBD2	TRBV7-9	TRBJ2-1	17	TGTGCCAGCAGCCCCCCTAGCGGGAGAGCCTCCTACAATGAGCAGTTCTTC	CASSPPSGRASYNEQFF
NA	NA	TRBV12-3/TRBV12-4	TRBJ1-5	14	TGTGCCAGCAGGACCGGGGCCACTAATCAGCCCCAGCATTTT	CASRTGATNQPQHF
few	NA	TRBV6-5	TRBJ1-4	14	TGTGCCAGCAGTTACCGGGTTAAGGATGAAAAACTGTTTTTT	CASSYRVKDEKLFF
few	NA	TRBV21-1	TRBJ2-1	17	TGTGCCAGCAGCAAAGGGGGTAGGCTAGCTACTGACAATGAGCAGTTCTTC	CASSKGGRLATDNEQFF
NA	NA	TRBV4-3	TRBJ2-3	16	TGCGCCAGCAGCCAAGACGGCGCGGGGTCCACAGATACGCAGTATTTT	CASSQDGAGSTDTQYF
NA	NA	TRBV3-1	TRBJ2-7	15	TGTGCCAGCAGCCAAGTGGCAGGGGCCGAAAACGAGCAGTACTTC	CASSQVAGAENEQYF
NA	NA	TRBV5-1	TRBJ2-2	13	TGCGCCAGCAGCTTGTTGCCAACCGGGGAGCTGTTTTTT	CASSLLPTGELFF
NA	TRBD1	TRBV7-9	TRBJ2-5	16	TGTGCCAGCAGCCAAGCATACCGGACAGGAAAAGAGACCCAGTACTTC	CASSQAYRTGKETQYF
once	NA	TRBV24-1	TRBJ2-1	15	TGTGCCACCGCTCTAAGCGTAAGCCCCTACAATGAGCAGTTCTTC	CATALSVSPYNEQFF
NA	NA	TRBV5-6	TRBJ2-3	17	TGTGCCAGCAGCTTGAAGGGAAAGGTTGGGGGCACAGATACGCAGTATTTT	CASSLKGKVGGTDTQYF
few	NA	TRBV5-5	TRBJ2-5	14	TGTGCCAGCAGCTTGGGAACCTTCGGGGAGACCCAGTACTTC	CASSLGTFGETQYF
NA	NA	TRBV7-6	TRBJ1-3	15	TGTGCCAGCAGCTTAGCGGGCTCCTCTGGAAACACCATATATTTT	CASSLAGSSGNTIYF
few	NA	TRBV4-1	TRBJ2-3	11	TGCGCCAGCAGCCGGGCAGATACGCAGTATTTT	CASSRADTQYF
NA	NA	TRBV7-9	TRBJ2-5	13	TGTGCCAGCATCAATCTACCCGGAGCGACCCAGTACTTC	CASINLPGATQYF
few	NA	TRBV6-1	TRBJ1-1	12	TGTGCCTCCGGTCCGGGGGCGGGTGAAGCTTTCTTT	CASGPGAGEAFF
NA	NA	TRBV11-1	TRBJ2-7	18	TGTGCCAGCAGCTCAAAGATAGGTAGGGAACGTAGAGTCTACGAGCAGTACTTC	CASSSKIGRERRVYEQYF
few	NA	TRBV4-1	TRBJ1-5	17	TGCGCCAGCAGCCAAGAGGGGGGACAAACCTACGACCAGCCCCAGCATTTT	CASSQEGGQTYDQPQHF
few	NA	TRBV20-1	TRBJ1-3	14	TGCAGTGCTAGGACACCGAGCTCTGGAAACACCATATATTTT	CSARTPSSGNTIYF
few	NA	TRBV7-8	TRBJ1-2	14	TGTGCCAGCAGCCCCAAGTGGGAGACAAATGGCTACACCTTC	CASSPKWETNGYTF
NA	TRBD1	TRBV15	TRBJ1-3	19	TGTGCCACCAGCAGAAGGGGGAACAGGGGAGTTCTTACTGGAAACACCATATATTTT	CATSRRGNRGVLTGNTIYF
NA	NA	TRBV12-3/TRBV12-4	TRBJ1-2	16	TGTGCCAGCAGTCCCAACCGAGGGGCAGCTAACTATGGCTACACCTTC	CASSPNRGAANYGYTF
few	NA	TRBV10-3	TRBJ2-7	15	TGTGCCATCAGTGACATCGGATCGAGCTCCTACGAGCAGTACTTC	CAISDIGSSSYEQYF
few	NA	TRBV12-3/TRBV12-4	TRBJ1-1	14	TGTGCCAGCAGTTTAGCGCAGGAGGGCACTGAAGCTTTCTTT	CASSLAQEGTEAFF
NA	NA	TRBV5-1	TRBJ2-5	16	TGCGCCAGCAGCCAAGGGACGGCTGGGATCCAAGAGACCCAGTACTTC	CASSQGTAGIQETQYF
NA	TRBD1	TRBV2	TRBJ2-2	14	TGTGCCAGCAGCCCCAAGGGGGCAACCGGGGAGCTGTTTTTT	CASSPKGATGELFF
NA	NA	TRBV12-3/TRBV12-4	TRBJ2-5	13	TGTGCCAGCAGTGAGTTGAGTTCGGAGACCCAGTACTTC	CASSELSSETQYF
few	NA	TRBV6-2/TRBV6-3	TRBJ2-3	16	TGTGCCAGCAGAGACCTCCGGACAGCCTTCACAGATACGCAGTATTTT	CASRDLRTAFTDTQYF
few	NA	TRBV20-1	TRBJ1-4	15	TGCAGTGCTAGAGATCTTGGGGGGCACTATGAAAAACTGTTTTTT	CSARDLGGHYEKLFF
few	TRBD1	TRBV13	TRBJ2-3	17	TGTGCCAGCAGCCTATACCACAGGGGAACTAGCACAGATACGCAGTATTTT	CASSLYHRGTSTDTQYF
few	TRBD2	TRBV10-3	TRBJ2-3	16	TGTGCCATCAGTGAGCCGACTAGCTCAAACAGGGATACGCAGTATTTT	CAISEPTSSNRDTQYF
many	NA	TRBV10-3	TRBJ2-2	13	TGTGCCATCATGCGGCAGGGCACCGGGGAGCTGTTTTTT	CAIMRQGTGELFF
NA	NA	TRBV5-1	TRBJ1-6	16	TGCGCCAGCAGCACGGGCCCGAGGTCCTATAATTCACCCCTCCACTTT	CASSTGPRSYNSPLHF
many	TRBD2	TRBV27	TRBJ2-2	14	TGTGCCAGCAGTTTGAGCGGGGGCACCGGGGAGCTGTTTTTT	CASSLSGGTGELFF
many	NA	TRBV7-2	TRBJ2-5	11	TGTGCCAGCAGCGAACAAGAGACCCAGTACTTC	CASSEQETQYF
few	NA	TRBV3-1	TRBJ2-2	13	TGTGCCAGCAGCCCCCGGGGGCCCGGGGAGCTGTTTTTT	CASSPRGPGELFF
NA	NA	TRBV2	TRBJ2-6	16	TGTGCCAGCACCCCAGGCGGAAGCTCTGGGGCCAACGTCCTGACTTTC	CASTPGGSSGANVLTF
NA	TRBD1	TRBV13	TRBJ2-7	16	TGTGCCAGCAGCTCCAGGGGACAGGGCACGACCTACGAGCAGTACTTC	CASSSRGQGTTYEQYF
NA	NA	TRBV6-2/TRBV6-3	TRBJ1-6	17	TGTGCCAGCAGTTACACAGCACAGAGACACTATAATTCACCCCTCCACTTT	CASSYTAQRHYNSPLHF
few	TRBD1	TRBV7-8	TRBJ2-5	16	TGTGCCAGCAGCTTAGGACGGACAGGGGGGAGGGAGACCCAGTACTTC	CASSLGRTGGRETQYF
few	TRBD1	TRBV11-1	TRBJ2-2	19	TGTGCCAGCAGCTTAGCGGCCGGGACAGGGTCTTACTTCACCGGGGAGCTGTTTTTT	CASSLAAGTGSYFTGELFF
NA	TRBD1	TRBV12-3/TRBV12-4	TRBJ2-1	13	TGTGCCAGCAGGGGGGACAGGGCCAATGAGCAGTTCTTC	CASRGDRANEQFF
few	TRBD1	TRBV10-2	TRBJ2-1	15	TGCGCCAGCAGATTAGGGACAGGGGGCACAAATGAGCAGTTCTTC	CASRLGTGGTNEQFF
few	NA	TRBV7-2	TRBJ2-1	15	TGTGCCAGCAGCTTAAGCAGGGTGGGGACCCATGAGCAGTTCTTC	CASSLSRVGTHEQFF
NA	TRBD1	TRBV28	TRBJ1-3	16	TGTGCCAGCAGTTTGGTCCAGGGGGTAAGGGCGGACACCATATATTTT	CASSLVQGVRADTIYF
NA	NA	TRBV11-2	TRBJ2-5	13	TGTGCCAGCAGCTTAGATTTTAGAGAGACCCAGTACTTC	CASSLDFRETQYF
many	NA	TRBV5-6	TRBJ2-1	13	TGTGCCAGCAGCTTGGCAGGGTCCAATGAGCAGTTCTTC	CASSLAGSNEQFF
few	TRBD2	TRBV4-1	TRBJ2-7	18	TGCGCCAGCAGCCAAGCCATACAACCTAGCGGGAGCTCCTACGAGCAGTACTTC	CASSQAIQPSGSSYEQYF
NA	TRBD1	TRBV7-6	TRBJ1-2	14	TGTGCCAGCAGCGCGACAGGGACCTATTATGGCTACACCTTC	CASSATGTYYGYTF
NA	NA	TRBV5-1	TRBJ2-7	14	TGCGCCAGCAGCTCCGCCCTAGGTTTGGACGAGCAGTACTTC	CASSSALGLDEQYF
many	TRBD2	TRBV30	TRBJ2-3	16	TGTGCCTGGAGTCGAGGAGCGGGGGGGTTAACAGATACGCAGTATTTT	CAWSRGAGGLTDTQYF
NA	TRBD1	TRBV19	TRBJ1-1	15	TGTGCCAGTAGTCCGTTGACAGGGTCGGCCACTGAAGCTTTCTTT	CASSPLTGSATEAFF